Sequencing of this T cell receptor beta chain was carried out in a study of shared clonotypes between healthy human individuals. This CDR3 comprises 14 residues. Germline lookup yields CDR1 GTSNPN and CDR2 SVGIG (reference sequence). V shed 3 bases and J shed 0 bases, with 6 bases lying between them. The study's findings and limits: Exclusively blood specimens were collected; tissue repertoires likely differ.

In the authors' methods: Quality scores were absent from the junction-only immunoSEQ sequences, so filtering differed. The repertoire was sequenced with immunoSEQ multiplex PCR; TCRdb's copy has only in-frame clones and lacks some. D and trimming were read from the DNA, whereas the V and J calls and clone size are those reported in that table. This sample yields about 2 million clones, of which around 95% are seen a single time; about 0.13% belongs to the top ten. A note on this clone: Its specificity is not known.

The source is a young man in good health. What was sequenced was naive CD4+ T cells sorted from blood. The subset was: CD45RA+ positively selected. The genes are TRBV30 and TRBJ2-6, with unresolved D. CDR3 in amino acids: CAWRKRSGANVLTF. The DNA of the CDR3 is TGTGCCTGGAGAAAGCGCTCTGGGGCCAACGTCCTGACTTTC.